This T cell receptor beta chain was documented in a study of T cell repertoires in cytomegalovirus infection. About the research overall: Indicated by public TCR beta signatures were CMV infection and matching HLA type. Study-wide findings and caveats: HLA-C-restricted CMV clonotypes gave the most frequent clonotype in two of eight donors. Cumulative frequency (of public TCR beta family members) identified carriers of CMV plus the relevant HLA.

A single record per CDR3 protein comes from TCRdb applying MiXCR to the reads. The data hold about 300,000 distinct CDR3 sequences, with roughly 26% observed a single time. Turning to this clonotype: Its antigen is undetermined.

CDR1 is MNHEY and CDR2 is SMNVEV in the germline V gene (reference sequence). The CDR3 spans 14 residues. J gave up 4 bases and V 3 bases, and 4 bases lay outside the gene matches. The sequenced sample was PBMCs. J is TRBJ2-7 and V is TRBV27; 9 bases fit TRBD1. The receptor's source is a human donor in good health (CMV status not recorded). Some clones in this sample may be carry-over from other donors' samples. This CDR3 is CASSFRTGAYEQYF. CDR3 nucleotide sequence: TGTGCCAGCAGTTTTCGGACAGGGGCTTACGAGCAGTACTTC.